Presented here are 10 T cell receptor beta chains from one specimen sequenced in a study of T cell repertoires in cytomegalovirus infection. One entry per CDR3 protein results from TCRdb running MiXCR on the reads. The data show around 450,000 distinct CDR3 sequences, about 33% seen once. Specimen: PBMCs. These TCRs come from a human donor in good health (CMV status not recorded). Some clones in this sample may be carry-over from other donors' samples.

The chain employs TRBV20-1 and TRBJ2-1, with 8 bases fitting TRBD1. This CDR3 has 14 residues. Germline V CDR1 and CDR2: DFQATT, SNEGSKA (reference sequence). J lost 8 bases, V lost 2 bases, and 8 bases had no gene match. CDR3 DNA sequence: TGCAGTGCTAGACTGGACAGGGTCATCGATGAGCAGTTCTTC. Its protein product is CSARLDRVIDEQFF.

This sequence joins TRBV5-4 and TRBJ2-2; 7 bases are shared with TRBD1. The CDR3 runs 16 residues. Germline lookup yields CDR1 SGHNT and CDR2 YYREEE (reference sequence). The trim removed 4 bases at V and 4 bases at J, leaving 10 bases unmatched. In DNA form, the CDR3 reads TGTGCCAGCAGCCCGAACAGGGGCGCAGGCACCGGGGAGCTGTTTTTT. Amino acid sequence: CASSPNRGAGTGELFF.

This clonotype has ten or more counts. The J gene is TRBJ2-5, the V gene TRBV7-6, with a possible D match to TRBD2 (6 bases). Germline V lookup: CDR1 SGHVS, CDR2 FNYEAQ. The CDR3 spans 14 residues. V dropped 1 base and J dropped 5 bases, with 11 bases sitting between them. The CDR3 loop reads CASSLEDAGETQYF. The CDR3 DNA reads TGTGCCAGCAGCTTAGAGGACGCGGGGGAGACCCAGTACTTC.

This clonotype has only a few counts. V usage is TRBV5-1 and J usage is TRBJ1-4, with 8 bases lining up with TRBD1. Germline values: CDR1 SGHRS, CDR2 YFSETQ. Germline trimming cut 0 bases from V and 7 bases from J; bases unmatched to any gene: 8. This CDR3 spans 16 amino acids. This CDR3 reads CASSLDPRGLVEKLFF. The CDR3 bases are TGCGCCAGCAGCTTGGACCCCAGGGGGCTGGTTGAAAAACTGTTTTTT.

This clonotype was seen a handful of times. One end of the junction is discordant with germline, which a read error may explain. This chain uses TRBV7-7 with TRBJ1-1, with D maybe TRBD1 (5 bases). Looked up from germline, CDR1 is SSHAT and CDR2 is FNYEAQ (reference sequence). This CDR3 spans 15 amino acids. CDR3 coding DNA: TGTGCTAGCAGCGTCGGGGCCGCGCACGGCACTGAAGCTTTCTTT. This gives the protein CASSVGAAHGTEAFF.

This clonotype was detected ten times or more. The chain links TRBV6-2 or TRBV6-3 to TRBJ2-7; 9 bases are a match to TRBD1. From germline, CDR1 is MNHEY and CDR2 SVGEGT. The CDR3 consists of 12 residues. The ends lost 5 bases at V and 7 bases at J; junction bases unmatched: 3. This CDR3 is CASSRDRDEQYF. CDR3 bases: TGTGCCAGCAGTCGGGACAGGGATGAGCAGTACTTC.

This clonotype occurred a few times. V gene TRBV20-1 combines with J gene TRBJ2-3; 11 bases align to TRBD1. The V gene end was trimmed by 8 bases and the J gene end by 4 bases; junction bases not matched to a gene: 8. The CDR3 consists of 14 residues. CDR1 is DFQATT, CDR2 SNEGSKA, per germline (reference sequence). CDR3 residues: CSSLRDRGADTQYF. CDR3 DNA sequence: TGCAGTTCTCTCCGGGACAGGGGGGCAGATACGCAGTATTTT.

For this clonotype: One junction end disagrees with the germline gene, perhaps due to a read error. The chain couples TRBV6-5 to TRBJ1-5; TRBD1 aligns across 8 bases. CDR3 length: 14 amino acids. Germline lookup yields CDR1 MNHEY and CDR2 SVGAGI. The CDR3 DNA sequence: TGTTCCAGCGGACAGGGAGTTAGCAATCAGCCCCAGCATTTT. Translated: CSSGQGVSNQPQHF.

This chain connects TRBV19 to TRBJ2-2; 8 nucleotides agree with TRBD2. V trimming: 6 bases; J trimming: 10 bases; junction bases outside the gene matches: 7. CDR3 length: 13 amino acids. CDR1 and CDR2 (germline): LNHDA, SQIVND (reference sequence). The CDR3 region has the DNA TGTGCCAGTAGGAGAGCGGGGGTCGAGGAGCTGTTTTTT. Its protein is CASRRAGVEELFF.

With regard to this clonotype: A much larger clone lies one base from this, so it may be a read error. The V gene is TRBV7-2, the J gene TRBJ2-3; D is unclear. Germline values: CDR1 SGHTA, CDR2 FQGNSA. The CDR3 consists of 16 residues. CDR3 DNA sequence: TGTGCCAGCAGCCCCAACTGGGCGACCGGCACAGAGACGCAGTATTTT. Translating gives CASSPNWATGTETQYF.